This TCR beta chain was found in a study of pediatric ulcerative colitis. To note about this clone: Its matching antigen is unknown.

Study observations and caveats: Two rectal clonotypes were found only in ulcerative colitis patients, all of them.

The blood sample was taken during the colonoscopy visit. Between the trimmed V and J ends, which lost 4 bases and 8 bases, there was a span of 24 bases. CDR1 KGHSH and CDR2 LQKENI come from the germline V gene. This CDR3 contains 17 residues. Up to 500,000 reads were sequenced per sample. Profiled with immunoSEQ multiplex PCR; TCRdb holds only in-frame clones, not every one. The table lists tens of thousands of clones, 86% of them singletons, with 3% to 4.5% in the top ten. V gene TRBV18 combines with J gene TRBJ2-1; TRBD2 is a possible D gene (5 bases). Material: blood. The sequence was obtained from a boy aged 5-17 years with severe ulcerative colitis. CDR3 nucleotide sequence: TGTGCCAGCTCACTGAGAAAAGCGGTTGACTATAGCCATGAGCAGTTCTTC. It codes for CASSLRKAVDYSHEQFF.